These 10 T cell receptor beta chains came from one sample sequenced in a study of CD8 T cells in ankylosing spondylitis. In TCRdb, the 5' RACE reads were re-called with MiXCR into one record per CDR3 protein. Of approximately 240,000 distinct CDR3 sequences listed, roughly 25% are singletons. The sequencing input was blood, either unsorted or a sorted T cell fraction (not recorded which). Receptors were obtained from a male donor with ankylosing spondylitis or in good health (not recorded which).

As concerns this clonotype: Possible read error: a much larger clone is one base away. This rearrangement joins TRBV20-1 to TRBJ2-3, with unresolved D. The V end lost 0 bases, the J end lost 4 bases, and 5 bases lay between the germline ends. There are 12 residues in the CDR3. CDR1 and CDR2 (germline): DFQATT, SNEGSKA (reference sequence). In DNA, the CDR3 is TGCAGTGCTAGAGATGAGGCAGATACGCAGTATTTT. Protein product: CSARDEADTQYF.

This clonotype has only a few counts. The chain couples TRBV20-1 to TRBJ2-7; TRBD2 might be the D (7 bases). This CDR3 has 15 residues. Trimming removed 0 bases from V and 2 bases from J, with 14 bases in between. Germline V gene lookup returns CDR1 DFQATT and CDR2 SNEGSKA (reference sequence). This chain's CDR3 is CSARDVGGATYEQYF. The CDR3 bases are TGCAGTGCTAGAGACGTGGGGGGGGCCACCTACGAGCAGTACTTC.

In this sample, this clonotype turned up many times. This chain joins TRBV7-2 and TRBJ2-7; a possible D gene is TRBD2 (5 bases). V was trimmed by 6 bases and J by 0 bases, leaving 9 bases between them. Germline CDR1 reads SGHTA; CDR2 reads FQGNSA. The CDR3 spans 13 residues. This chain's CDR3 is CASRPGNSYEQYF. The CDR3 nucleotides are TGTGCCAGCAGGCCCGGGAACTCCTACGAGCAGTACTTC.

V gene TRBV12-3 or TRBV12-4 combines with J gene TRBJ1-4, with 8 bases fitting TRBD1. The CDR3 consists of 14 residues. With V trimmed by 5 bases and J by 4 bases, 3 bases remained unmatched. The chain's CDR3 is CASSRTGNNEKLFF. The CDR3 nucleotides are TGTGCCAGCAGTAGGACAGGGAATAATGAAAAACTGTTTTTT.

This clonotype was observed many times. The J gene is TRBJ1-2, the V gene TRBV5-5; 7 bases align to TRBD1. V dropped 4 bases and J dropped 8; count of bases not matched to a gene: 8. CDR3 length: 13 residues. CDR1 is SGHKS and CDR2 is YYEKEE in the germline V gene (reference sequence). The CDR3 sequence: CASSLDRDNGYTF. As DNA, the CDR3 is TGTGCCAGCAGCCTCGACAGGGATAACGGCTACACCTTC.

The chain carries TRBV18 and TRBJ2-3; possible D gene TRBD1, 5 bases. The CDR3 runs to 15 residues. V was shortened by 6 bases and J by 8 bases, with 21 bases between the two germline ends. Germline lookup yields CDR1 KGHSH and CDR2 LQKENI. The CDR3 is CASSLPALGVGTQYF. CDR3 DNA: TGTGCCAGCTCCCTCCCGGCTCTAGGGGTCGGTACGCAGTATTTT.

The table lists this clonotype with many counts. V gene TRBV4-1 combines with J gene TRBJ1-2, with D unresolved. This CDR3 spans 13 amino acids. CDR1 MGHRA and CDR2 YSYEKL come from the germline V gene. V was pared by 0 bases and J by 7 bases, with 9 bases between. The DNA of the CDR3 is TGCGCCAGCAGCCAAGATCAGTACCCTGGCTACACCTTC. Its translation is CASSQDQYPGYTF.

CDR3 coding DNA: TGTGCCAGCAGCTCTCTTCGGCTGGGGCTAAACACCGGGGAGCTGTTTTTT. It translates to CASSSLRLGLNTGELFF. This sequence joins TRBV5-6 and TRBJ2-2; D is possibly TRBD1 (5 bases). V was cut by 3 bases and J by 2 bases, with 17 bases left in between. The length of the CDR3 is 17 residues. Germline assignment: CDR1 SGHDT and CDR2 YYEEEE. The full variable domain, with the rest looked up from reference TRBV5-6 and TRBJ2-2, is DAGVTQSPTHLIKTRGQQVTLRCSPKSGHDTVSWYQQALGQGPQFIFQYYEEEERQRGNFPDRFSGHQFPNYSSELNVNALLLGDSALYLCASSSLRLGLNTGELFFGEGSRLTVL.

This clonotype was seen more than once but under ten times. The V gene is TRBV12-3 or TRBV12-4, the J gene TRBJ2-3; tentatively, D is TRBD2 (5 bases). Trimming took 7 bases from V and 3 from J, leaving 8 bases between them. The CDR3 loop spans 12 amino acids. The chain's CDR3 is CASTRGTDTQYF. DNA for the CDR3: TGTGCCAGCACCCGAGGGACAGATACGCAGTATTTT.

The chain links TRBV7-2 to TRBJ2-7, with a possible D match to TRBD1 (5 bases). This CDR3 comprises 13 residues. The ends were cut back, 2 bases at V and 6 bases at J, with 11 bases in the middle. Germline values: CDR1 SGHTA, CDR2 FQGNSA. CDR3 nucleotide sequence: TGTGCCAGCAGCTTATTTAGGGGAACCGAGCAGTACTTC. Translated, it gives CASSLFRGTEQYF.